These 17 T cell receptor beta chains share one sample of origin, sequenced in a study of shared clonotypes between healthy human individuals. Here immunoSEQ multiplex PCR was the method, and the copy in TCRdb shows in-frame clones only, minus some. The data contain 2.3 million or so clones, 85% to 95% of them singletons. The material sequenced was naive CD4+ T cells from PBMCs. The subset was: CD45RA+ positively selected. The source is a man aged 18 to 35 in good health. Some clones in this sample may be carry-over from other donors' samples.

The V and J genes are TRBV5-1 and TRBJ1-2, with D possibly TRBD1 on 6 matching bases. With 5 bases removed from V and 3 bases from J, the gap between germline ends came to 17 bases. Germline CDR1 reads SGHRS; CDR2 reads YFSETQ. The CDR3 has 15 amino acids. The CDR3 region is CASSPRWGADYGYTF. In DNA form, the CDR3 reads TGCGCCAGCAGTCCTCGATGGGGGGCCGACTATGGCTACACCTTC.

CDR3 coding DNA: TGCGCCAGCAGCCAAGGCGGGGCAGAGGGGACAGATACGCAGTATTTT. This encodes CASSQGGAEGTDTQYF. The chain joins TRBV4-3 to TRBJ2-3; D might be TRBD2 (6 bases). CDR3 size: 16 residues. Trimming stripped 1 base from V and 3 bases from J, with 14 bases between. Germline V gives CDR1 LGHNA, CDR2 YSLEER.

The chain recombines TRBV29-1 with TRBJ1-5; maybe TRBD1 (5 bases). V was shortened by 2 bases and J by 7 bases, with 9 bases between the two germline ends. Germline CDR1 and CDR2: SQVTM and ANQGSEA. The CDR3 covers 12 residues. DNA of the CDR3: TGCAGCGTTGAAATCGCAGGGCAGCCCCAGCATTTT. It codes for CSVEIAGQPQHF.

This clone was counted a single time. The rearrangement links TRBV4-2 to TRBJ2-3; 11 bases fit TRBD2. V lost 0 bases to trimming and J lost 6 bases; unmatched junction nucleotides: 8. The CDR3 loop spans 17 amino acids. Germline CDR1 and CDR2: LGHNA and YNFKEQ. The CDR3 DNA is TGTGCCAGCAGCCAAGATATAACTAGCGGGAGTCAGGATACGCAGTATTTT. Encoded protein: CASSQDITSGSQDTQYF.

This clone was found once. The CDR3 nucleotides are TGTGCCAGCAGCCAAGGTCCAGGCACCGGGGAGCTGTTTTTT. Translating it yields CASSQGPGTGELFF. This chain uses TRBV4-2 with TRBJ2-2; D gene uncertain. The V and J ends lost 1 base and 4 bases respectively, with 7 bases between them. Germline loops: CDR1 LGHNA, CDR2 YNFKEQ. The CDR3 has 14 amino acids.

V gene TRBV7-8 combines with J gene TRBJ2-5, with D maybe TRBD2 (5 bases). V lost 3 bases to trimming and J lost 2 bases, with 10 bases between them. The length of the CDR3 is 14 residues. CDR1 and CDR2 (germline): SGHVS, FQNEAQ. CDR3 loop: CASSFGRTQETQYF. In DNA, the CDR3 is TGTGCCAGCAGCTTCGGGCGGACTCAAGAGACCCAGTACTTC.

This rearrangement joins TRBV2 to TRBJ2-5; 7 bases are shared with TRBD1. There are 13 residues in the CDR3. V was clipped by 6 bases and J by 4 bases; unmatched bases: 5. Germline-derived CDR1 and CDR2 are SNHLY and FYNNEI. This CDR3 is CASSTGVGETQYF. In DNA, the CDR3 is TGTGCCAGCAGCACAGGGGTGGGAGAGACCCAGTACTTC.

This clone has a handful of counts. The V gene is TRBV7-2, the J gene TRBJ1-2; 8 nucleotides agree with TRBD1. With V trimmed by 0 bases and J by 7 bases, 4 bases remained unmatched. Germline-derived CDR1 and CDR2 are SGHTA and FQGNSA. The CDR3 length is 14 residues. The CDR3 DNA reads TGTGCCAGCAGCTTAGCAGACAGGGGATTTGGCTACACCTTC. This translates into CASSLADRGFGYTF.

The rearrangement uses TRBV19 and TRBJ2-7; possibly TRBD1 for D (6 bases). Trimming left V 5 bases short and J 3 bases short, with 20 bases between. Germline CDR1 is LNHDA and CDR2 is SQIVND (reference sequence). This CDR3 comprises 16 residues. The CDR3 reads CASSAGTGLGLYEQYF. CDR3 in DNA: TGTGCCAGTAGTGCCGGTACAGGGCTGGGGCTCTACGAGCAGTACTTC.

The chain links TRBV9 to TRBJ2-7, with a weak D call TRBD1 (5 bases). The CDR3 sequence is 15 residues long. Between the trimmed V and J ends, which lost 0 bases and 4 bases, there was a span of 14 bases. CDR1 and CDR2 from the germline V gene are SGDLS and YYNGEE. Written as DNA, the CDR3 is TGTGCCAGCAGCGTAGCTCCCACAGGAAAGTACGAGCAGTACTTC. Amino acid sequence: CASSVAPTGKYEQYF.

The chain recombines TRBV27 with TRBJ2-7, with 7 bases fitting TRBD2. V lost 3 bases and J lost 2; bases outside the gene matches: 10. CDR3 length: 16 amino acids. Germline CDR1 reads MNHEY; CDR2 reads SMNVEV (reference sequence). The CDR3 here is CASSFLGAGATYEQYF. The CDR3 coding sequence is TGTGCCAGCAGTTTTTTAGGCGCGGGAGCGACCTACGAGCAGTACTTC.

The chain is built from TRBV7-9 and TRBJ2-1; the match to TRBD2 covers 8 bases. Germline trimming cut 7 bases from V and 6 bases from J; bases unmatched to any gene: 8. The germline gives CDR1 SEHNR, CDR2 FQNEAQ (reference sequence). The CDR3 runs 14 residues. CDR3 sequence: CASTPQLAANEQFF. For the CDR3, the DNA is TGTGCCAGCACTCCTCAACTAGCGGCCAATGAGCAGTTCTTC.

The chain combines TRBV25-1 with TRBJ2-3; TRBD2 matches 11 bases. The CDR3 loop spans 17 amino acids. The V and J ends lost 2 bases and 3 bases, in that order; junction bases with no gene match: 7. From germline, CDR1 is MGHDK and CDR2 SYGVNS. CDR3 nucleotides: TGTGCCAGCAGTGAACCTAGCGGGAGGTCTCGGACAGATACGCAGTATTTT. Translating it yields CASSEPSGRSRTDTQYF.

Of note for this clone: At one end, the junction sequence differs from germline, possibly due to a read error. The chain employs TRBV20-1 and TRBJ2-4; TRBD1 aligns across 7 bases. The CDR3 is 9 amino acids. The germline gives CDR1 DFQATT, CDR2 SNEGSKA (reference sequence). The CDR3 coding sequence is TGCAGTGCCTTACAGGGGACCCTCTTC. The encoded protein is CSALQGTLF.

The rearrangement links TRBV5-1 to TRBJ2-1, with TRBD2 identical over 9 bases. CDR1 is SGHRS, CDR2 YFSETQ, per germline. This CDR3 comprises 15 residues. Germline trimming cut 2 bases from V and 5 bases from J; bases unmatched to any gene: 5. CDR3: CASSFIAGANNEQFF. CDR3 coding DNA: TGCGCCAGCAGCTTTATAGCGGGAGCAAACAATGAGCAGTTCTTC.

This CDR3 reads CASSSGTSGRASNTGELFF. In DNA, the CDR3 is TGTGCCAGCAGCTCCGGGACTAGCGGGAGGGCTTCGAACACCGGGGAGCTGTTTTTT. The chain uses TRBV5-4 and TRBJ2-2; 16 bases match TRBD2. This CDR3 is 19 amino acids long. The junction had 5 bases not matched to a gene; V was cut back by 3 bases and J by 0 bases. Germline values: CDR1 SGHNT, CDR2 YYREEE (reference sequence). The variable domain in full, with the rest retrieved from reference TRBV5-4 and TRBJ2-2, is ETGVTQSPTHLIKTRGQQVTLRCSSQSGHNTVSWYQQALGQGPQFIFQYYREEENGRGNFPPRFSGLQFPNYSSELNVNALELDDSALYLCASSSGTSGRASNTGELFFGEGSRLTVL.

The chain is built from TRBV5-1 and TRBJ1-1; D is undetermined. Trimming shortened V by 4 bases and J by 1 base, and 8 bases separated the two germline ends. CDR3 size: 13 residues. Germline-derived CDR1 and CDR2 are SGHRS and YFSETQ. The CDR3 DNA is TGCGCCAGCAGCCTGCAGAAGAACACTGAAGCTTTCTTT. Translation gives CASSLQKNTEAFF. The whole variable domain, remainder taken from reference TRBV5-1 and TRBJ1-1, is KAGVTQTPRYLIKTRGQQVTLSCSPISGHRSVSWYQQTPGQGLQFLFEYFSETQRNKGNFPGRFSGRQFSNSRSEMNVSTLELGDSALYLCASSLQKNTEAFFGQGTRLTVV.